This T cell receptor beta chain was recovered during a study of long-term antiretroviral therapy in people with HIV. Study results and limitations: Once patients were on ART, diversity went higher but still fell short of transplant donor controls. Whereas controls had wider CDR3 length ranges, HIV repertoires had narrower ones.

Concerning this clone: Its specificity is unknown.

The run of the v3.0 immunoSEQ assay was at survey level. Clones were sequenced by immunoSEQ multiplex PCR, and TCRdb holds only the in-frame ones, with some missing. The table shows tens of thousands of clones, with 80% to 85% occurring only once. There are 14 residues in the CDR3. The V end lost 6 bases, the J end lost 1 base, and 12 bases lay between the germline ends. From germline, CDR1 is LGHNA and CDR2 YNFKEQ. Per donor, a minimum of one pre-ART and a minimum of two post-ART PBMC samples were available. Sequencing was performed on unsorted PBMCs, taken 1.9 years after starting antiretroviral therapy. The TCR was taken from a woman in her fifties or sixties with HIV. The chain is built from TRBV4-2 and TRBJ1-1; a possible D gene is TRBD1 (5 bases). CDR3 protein: CASSRDPTNTEAFF. CDR3 bases: TGTGCCAGCAGTCGGGACCCGACGAACACTGAAGCTTTCTTT.